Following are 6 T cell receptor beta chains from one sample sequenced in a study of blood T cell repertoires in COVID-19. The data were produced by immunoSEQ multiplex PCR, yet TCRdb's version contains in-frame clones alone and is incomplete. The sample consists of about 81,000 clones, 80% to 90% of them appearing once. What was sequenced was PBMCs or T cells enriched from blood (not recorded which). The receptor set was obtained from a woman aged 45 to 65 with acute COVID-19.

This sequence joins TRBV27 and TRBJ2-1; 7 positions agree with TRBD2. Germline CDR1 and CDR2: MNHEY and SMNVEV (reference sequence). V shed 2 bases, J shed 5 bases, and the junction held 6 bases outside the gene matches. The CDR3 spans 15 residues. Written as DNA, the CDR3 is TGTGCCAGCAGTTTACTAGCGGAGAATGACAATGAGCAGTTCTTC. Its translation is CASSLLAENDNEQFF.

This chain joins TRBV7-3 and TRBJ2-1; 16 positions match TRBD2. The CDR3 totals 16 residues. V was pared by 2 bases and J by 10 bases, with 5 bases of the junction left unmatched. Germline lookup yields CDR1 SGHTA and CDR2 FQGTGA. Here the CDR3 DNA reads TGTGCCAGCAGCTTAGGTGGGACTAGCGGGAGGGTAGAGCAGTTCTTC. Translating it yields CASSLGGTSGRVEQFF.

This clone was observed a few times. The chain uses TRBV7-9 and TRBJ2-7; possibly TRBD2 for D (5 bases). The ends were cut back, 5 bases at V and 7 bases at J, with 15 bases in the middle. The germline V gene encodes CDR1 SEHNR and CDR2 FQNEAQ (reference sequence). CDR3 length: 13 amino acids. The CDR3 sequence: CASSPSGLGEQYF. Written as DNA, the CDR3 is TGTGCCAGCAGCCCGTCCGGACTCGGGGAGCAGTACTTC.

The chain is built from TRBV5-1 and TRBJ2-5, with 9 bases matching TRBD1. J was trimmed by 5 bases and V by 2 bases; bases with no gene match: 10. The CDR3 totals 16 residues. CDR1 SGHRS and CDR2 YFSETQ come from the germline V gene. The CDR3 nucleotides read TGCGCCAGCAGCTTAGGAACAGGGGGCAGGGGTGAGACCCAGTACTTC. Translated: CASSLGTGGRGETQYF.

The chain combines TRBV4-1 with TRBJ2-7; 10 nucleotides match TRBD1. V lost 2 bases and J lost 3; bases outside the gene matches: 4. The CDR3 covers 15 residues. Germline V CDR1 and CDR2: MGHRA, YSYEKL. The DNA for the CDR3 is TGCGCCAGCAGCCAACCGGGACAGGGGAGCTACGAGCAGTACTTC. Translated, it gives CASSQPGQGSYEQYF.

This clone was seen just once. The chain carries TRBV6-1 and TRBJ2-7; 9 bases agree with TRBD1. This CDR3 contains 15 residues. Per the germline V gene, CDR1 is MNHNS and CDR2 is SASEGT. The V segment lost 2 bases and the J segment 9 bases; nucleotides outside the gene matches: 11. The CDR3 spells CASSEIGTGIMGQYF. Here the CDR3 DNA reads TGTGCCAGCAGTGAAATCGGGACAGGGATAATGGGGCAGTACTTC.